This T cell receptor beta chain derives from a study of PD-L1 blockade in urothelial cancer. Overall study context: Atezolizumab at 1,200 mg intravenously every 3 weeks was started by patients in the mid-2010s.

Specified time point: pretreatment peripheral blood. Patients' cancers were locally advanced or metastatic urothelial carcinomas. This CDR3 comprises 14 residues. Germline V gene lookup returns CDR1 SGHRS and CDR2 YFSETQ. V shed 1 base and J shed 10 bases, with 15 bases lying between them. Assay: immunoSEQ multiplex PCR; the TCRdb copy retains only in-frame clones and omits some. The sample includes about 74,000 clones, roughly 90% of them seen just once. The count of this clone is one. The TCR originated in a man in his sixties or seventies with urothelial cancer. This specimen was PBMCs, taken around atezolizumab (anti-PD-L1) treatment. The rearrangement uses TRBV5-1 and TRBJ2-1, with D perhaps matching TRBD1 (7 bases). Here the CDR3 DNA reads TGCGCCAGCAGCTTGATAGGGCAGGGGGGCGAGCAGTTCTTC. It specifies CASSLIGQGGEQFF.